Below, 21 T cell receptor beta chains from the same sample are listed, as sequenced in a study of graft-versus-host responses after intestinal transplantation. These receptors are not linked to any known antigen. The repertoire was sequenced with immunoSEQ multiplex PCR; TCRdb's copy has only in-frame clones and lacks some. The sample comprises around 110,000 clones, roughly nine tenths of which are singletons, and 0.15% to 0.2% rests with the top ten. The material was unstimulated CD4+ T cells sorted from spleen or lymph node cells, obtained before intestinal transplant. The receptors originated from a human donor who received an intestinal transplant.

The chain joins TRBV5-1 to TRBJ2-5; D perhaps matches TRBD2 (6 bases). V gave up 2 bases and J gave up 2 bases, with 13 bases separating them. This CDR3 has 15 amino acids. CDR1 SGHRS and CDR2 YFSETQ come from the germline V gene. The CDR3 loop is CASSLTSPGQETQYF. CDR3 nucleotides: TGCGCCAGCAGCTTAACTAGCCCGGGGCAAGAGACCCAGTACTTC.

The chain links TRBV5-8 to TRBJ2-5; 12 nucleotides match TRBD1. Trimming took 4 bases from V and 1 from J; bases not matched to a gene: 8. Germline loops: CDR1 SGHTS, CDR2 YDEGEE. CDR3 length equals 17 residues. The DNA of the CDR3 is TGTGCCAGCAGCGCGGGACAGGGGGCCTTCTCCCAAGAGACCCAGTACTTC. This encodes CASSAGQGAFSQETQYF.

CDR3 DNA sequence: TGTGCCTTGTCACAGGGCCCAGCTAACTATGGCTACACCTTC. This translates into CALSQGPANYGYTF. This chain links TRBV30 with TRBJ1-2; TRBD1 is a possible D gene (6 bases). CDR3 size: 14 residues. CDR1 is GTSNPN, CDR2 SVGIG, per germline (reference sequence). Trimming cost V 7 bases and J 0 bases, with 15 bases left between them.

The V call is TRBV7-9, the J call TRBJ1-2; TRBD1 might be the D (5 bases). The CDR3 is made up of 12 amino acids. Looked up from germline, CDR1 is SEHNR and CDR2 is FQNEAQ (reference sequence). V lost 8 bases, J lost 3 bases, and 10 bases lay in between. CDR3 bases: TGTGCCAGCTCGACAGTCCACTATGGCTACACCTTC. As protein: CASSTVHYGYTF. Variable domain in full (rest from reference TRBV7-9 and TRBJ1-2): DTGVSQNPRHKITKRGQNVTFRCDPISEHNRLYWYRQTLGQGPEFLTYFQNEAQLEKSRLLSDRFSAERPKGSFSTLEIQRTEQGDSAMYLCASSTVHYGYTFGSGTRLTVV.

This clone came up once. CDR3 in amino acids: CASSPGQGTANTIYF. The DNA for the CDR3 is TGTGCCAGCTCACCAGGACAGGGGACCGCAAACACCATATATTTT. The rearrangement uses TRBV18 and TRBJ1-3; TRBD1 agrees at 9 bases. The CDR3 length is 15 residues. Germline V CDR1 and CDR2: KGHSH, LQKENI. The ends lost 2 bases at V and 6 bases at J; junction bases unmatched: 5. The full variable domain, completed using reference TRBV18 and TRBJ1-3, is NAGVMQNPRHLVRRRGQEARLRCSPMKGHSHVYWYRQLPEEGLKFMVYLQKENIIDESGMPKERFSAEFPKEGPSILRIQQVVRGDSAAYFCASSPGQGTANTIYFGEGSWLTVV.

The V gene is TRBV19, the J gene TRBJ2-1; tentatively, D is TRBD1 (5 bases). Trimming took off 3 bases at V and 6 bases at J, with 12 bases between the two ends. Germline V gene data show CDR1 as LNHDA and CDR2 as SQIVND (reference sequence). The CDR3 covers 14 residues. CDR3 coding DNA: TGTGCCAGTAGTATGGACATTCGTATCAATGAGCAGTTCTTC. Protein: CASSMDIRINEQFF.

The rearrangement links TRBV5-1 to TRBJ1-1; 8 bases are shared with TRBD1. Germline V gives CDR1 SGHRS, CDR2 YFSETQ. CDR3 length: 15 residues. V lost 4 bases to trimming and J lost 1 base; unmatched junction nucleotides: 6. CDR3 loop: CASSRWTGKNTEAFF. CDR3 DNA: TGCGCCAGCAGCCGGTGGACAGGGAAGAACACTGAAGCTTTCTTT.

The chain uses TRBV9 and TRBJ1-3; D ambiguous. CDR1 is SGDLS, CDR2 YYNGEE, per germline. The length of the CDR3 is 13 residues. V lost 3 bases, J lost 0 bases, and 4 bases lay in between. CDR3 region: CASSAGSGNTIYF. Written as DNA, the CDR3 is TGTGCCAGCAGCGCAGGCTCTGGAAACACCATATATTTT.

The V gene is TRBV7-9, the J gene TRBJ2-1; the D gene is possibly TRBD2 (7 bases). CDR1 and CDR2 (germline): SEHNR, FQNEAQ (reference sequence). The CDR3 extends over 16 amino acids. Between the trimmed V and J ends, which lost 5 bases and 10 bases, there was a span of 24 bases. The CDR3 DNA is TGTGCCAGCAGCAAAGGGGGGGGGCTATCTGATTTGGAGCAGTTCTTC. It is translated as CASSKGGGLSDLEQFF. Drawing the rest from reference TRBV7-9 and TRBJ2-1, the complete variable domain is DTGVSQNPRHKITKRGQNVTFRCDPISEHNRLYWYRQTLGQGPEFLTYFQNEAQLEKSRLLSDRFSAERPKGSFSTLEIQRTEQGDSAMYLCASSKGGGLSDLEQFFGPGTRLTVL.

The J gene is TRBJ1-1, the V gene TRBV28; D remains ambiguous. Trimming pared 5 bases from V and 4 bases from J, leaving 14 bases between. From germline, CDR1 is MDHEN and CDR2 SYDVKM. This CDR3 has 14 amino acids. The CDR3 sequence: CASSPPVESTEAFF. CDR3 DNA: TGTGCCAGCAGTCCCCCGGTTGAAAGCACTGAAGCTTTCTTT. The variable domain in full, completed from reference TRBV28 and TRBJ1-1, reads DVKVTQSSRYLVKRTGEKVFLECVQDMDHENMFWYRQDPGLGLRLIYFSYDVKMKEKGDIPEGYSVSREKKERFSLILESASTNQTSMYLCASSPPVESTEAFFGQGTRLTVV.

The rearrangement uses TRBV4-1 and TRBJ2-1; TRBD2 matches at 8 bases. V was pared by 0 bases and J by 7 bases, with 8 bases of the junction left unmatched. The CDR3 is 16 residues long. Germline CDR1 and CDR2: MGHRA and YSYEKL. DNA of the CDR3: TGCGCCAGCAGCCAAGAGCCGGGAGGGCCTAGAAATGAGCAGTTCTTC. Translating gives CASSQEPGGPRNEQFF.

This clone was seen only once. The rearrangement joins TRBV18 to TRBJ1-1; TRBD1 agrees at 7 bases. The length of the CDR3 is 12 residues. CDR1 and CDR2 from the germline V gene are KGHSH and LQKENI. V lost 4 bases to trimming and J lost 7 bases; unmatched junction nucleotides: 3. The CDR3 sequence is CASSLGDSEAFF. The DNA of the CDR3 is TGTGCCAGCTCACTAGGGGACAGTGAAGCTTTCTTT.

The chain carries TRBV7-2 and TRBJ2-7, with a weak D call TRBD1 (7 bases). Trimming stripped 3 bases from V and 0 bases from J, with 15 bases between. CDR3 length: 16 amino acids. Germline lookup yields CDR1 SGHTA and CDR2 FQGNSA. In DNA form, the CDR3 reads TGTGCCAGCAGCTTTCAGGGGGGAACAGCCTCCTACGAGCAGTACTTC. It encodes CASSFQGGTASYEQYF.

This chain joins TRBV7-9 and TRBJ1-1; possibly TRBD1 for D (6 bases). The CDR3 sequence is 11 residues long. With 5 bases removed from V and 6 bases from J, the gap between germline ends came to 7 bases. The germline CDR1 and CDR2 sequences are SEHNR and FQNEAQ (reference sequence). CDR3 in amino acids: CASSEGAEAFF. The CDR3, as DNA: TGTGCCAGCAGCGAGGGGGCTGAAGCTTTCTTT.

CDR3 sequence: CASSEQGFYEQYF. DNA for the CDR3: TGTGCCAGCAGTGAACAGGGTTTTTACGAGCAGTACTTC. The V gene is TRBV6-1, the J gene TRBJ2-5; D possibly corresponds to TRBD1 (5 bases). The last part of the DNA fits TRBJ2-7 better; the J call may be wrong. Germline CDR1 and CDR2: MNHNS and SASEGT. The CDR3 has 13 amino acids.

The chain is built from TRBV30 and TRBJ1-2, with TRBD1 matching over 9 bases. The germline V gene has CDR1 GTSNPN and CDR2 SVGIG (reference sequence). The CDR3 consists of 13 residues. V shed 0 bases and J 8 bases; nucleotides not matched to a gene: 4. For the CDR3, the DNA is TGTGCCTGGAGTGTACGGACAGGGGAAGGCTACACCTTC. This translates into CAWSVRTGEGYTF.

The chain joins TRBV11-2 to TRBJ2-7; perhaps TRBD1 as D (7 bases). Trimming removed 1 base from V and 4 bases from J, with 11 bases in between. The CDR3 length is 14 residues. Germline V gene sequence: CDR1 SGHAT, CDR2 FQNNGV. The DNA of the CDR3 is TGTGCCAGCAGCTTAGGGAGGGGGCCTTACGAGCAGTACTTC. It is translated as CASSLGRGPYEQYF.

The chain joins TRBV7-2 to TRBJ2-4, with no clear D. Looked up from germline, CDR1 is SGHTA and CDR2 is FQGNSA. V dropped 3 bases and J dropped 0 bases, with 12 bases sitting between them. This CDR3 is built from 16 residues. The CDR3 sequence: CASSFSAILAKNIQYF. CDR3 sequence (DNA): TGTGCCAGCAGCTTCTCAGCGATACTAGCCAAAAACATTCAGTACTTC.

J is TRBJ1-1 and V is TRBV5-1, with 8 bases matching TRBD1. The CDR3 contains 16 residues. Germline V gene lookup returns CDR1 SGHRS and CDR2 YFSETQ. V shed 3 bases and J 1 base; nucleotides not matched to a gene: 8. CDR3 protein: CASSWGDRQTNTEAFF. For the CDR3, the DNA is TGCGCCAGCAGCTGGGGGGACAGGCAGACGAACACTGAAGCTTTCTTT.

The rearrangement uses TRBV11-3 and TRBJ2-7; D perhaps matches TRBD1 (6 bases). V gave up 3 bases and J gave up 8 bases, with 14 bases separating them. Germline values: CDR1 SGHNT, CDR2 YENEEA. The CDR3 is 13 residues long. In nucleotides, the CDR3 is TGTGCCAGCAGCTTGGTGGTGGGGGCAAAGCAGTACTTC. As protein: CASSLVVGAKQYF.

V gene TRBV23-1 combines with J gene TRBJ2-7; D possibly corresponds to TRBD2 (6 bases). TRBV23-1 is an ORF, with its function uncertain. V lost 2 bases and J 4 bases, leaving 15 bases between the germline ends. The CDR3 runs to 15 residues. CDR3 sequence: CASSQPGLAYYEQYF. In nucleotides, the CDR3 is TGCGCCAGCAGTCAACCGGGACTGGCATATTACGAGCAGTACTTC.